These T cell receptor beta chains were read from a single sample in a study of shared clonotypes between healthy human individuals. Some clones are missing from TCRdb's copy, which holds only in-frame ones; the method was immunoSEQ multiplex PCR. The sample has about 1.5 million clones; approximately 97% are singletons. Sequencing used naive CD4+ T cells sorted from blood. Source of these receptors: a man aged 25-45 years in good health. CDR3s include the opening cysteine and the closing phenylalanine or tryptophan. Fields, in order: clone size, J gene, D gene, V gene, CDR3 protein, CDR3 DNA. The D gene is left open where the match is weak. Some rows mark clone size as missing; the rest say once, few, many or name a class of expanded clone.

>-|TRBJ2-4|-|TRBV5-1
CASSDPSENIQYF
TGCGCCAGCAGCGATCCGTCAGAAAACATTCAGTACTTC
>-|TRBJ2-5|TRBD1|TRBV29-1
CSVTDRGETQYF
TGCAGCGTTACGGACAGGGGCGAGACCCAGTACTTC
>-|TRBJ2-1|TRBD1|TRBV7-9
CASSLDLRDRWSLYNEQFF
TGTGCCAGCAGCTTAGACCTAAGGGACAGATGGAGCTTATACAATGAGCAGTTCTTC
>-|TRBJ2-7|-|TRBV11-2
CASSLVPDSYEQYF
TGTGCCAGCAGCTTAGTCCCGGACTCCTACGAGCAGTACTTC
>-|TRBJ2-3|-|TRBV18
CASSPSTDTQYF
TGTGCCAGCTCGCCGAGCACAGATACGCAGTATTTT
>-|TRBJ1-3|-|TRBV28
CASTLWSQAGNTIYF
TGTGCCAGCACCCTTTGGTCCCAGGCAGGAAACACCATATATTTT
>-|TRBJ2-1|-|TRBV18
CASSPGTHNEQFF
TGTGCCAGCTCACCCGGGACCCACAATGAGCAGTTCTTC
>once|TRBJ2-1|TRBD1|TRBV7-9
CASSPLTGDSRNEQFF
TGTGCCAGCAGCCCACTGACAGGGGATAGTCGTAATGAGCAGTTCTTC
>once|TRBJ2-7|TRBD2|TRBV18
CASSPGLATYEQYF
TGTGCCAGCTCACCGGGACTAGCGACCTACGAGCAGTACTTC
>-|TRBJ2-7|-|TRBV19
CASSITSRTYEQYF
TGTGCCAGTAGTATTACCAGCCGGACCTACGAGCAGTACTTC
>few|TRBJ2-1|-|TRBV19
CAQKEAGLNEQFF
TGTGCCCAGAAGGAGGCAGGGCTGAATGAGCAGTTCTTC
>-|TRBJ2-2|TRBD1|TRBV5-6
CASSLRRTGVNTGELFF
TGTGCCAGCAGCCTACGTAGGACAGGGGTTAACACCGGGGAGCTGTTTTTT
>-|TRBJ2-7|-|TRBV23-1
CASTPPSGSRPSYEQYF
TGCGCCAGCACTCCCCCGTCTGGGAGTAGGCCCTCCTACGAGCAGTACTTC
>-|TRBJ1-1|-|TRBV5-1
CASKLDRNTEAFF
TGCGCCAGTAAACTCGACAGGAACACTGAAGCTTTCTTT
>-|TRBJ2-1|-|TRBV11-2
CASSLTGLNEQFF
TGTGCCAGCAGCTTAACGGGCCTCAATGAGCAGTTCTTC
>-|TRBJ2-1|-|TRBV27
CASGRRGYNEQFF
TGTGCCAGCGGGAGGCGAGGCTACAATGAGCAGTTCTTC
>-|TRBJ2-1|TRBD2|TRBV13
CASRTLAGGPYNEQFF
TGTGCCAGCAGAACTCTAGCGGGAGGTCCGTACAATGAGCAGTTCTTC
>-|TRBJ2-6|-|TRBV18
CASSHVPSSGANVLTF
TGTGCCAGCTCACACGTGCCCAGCTCTGGGGCCAACGTCCTGACTTTC
>-|TRBJ1-1|-|TRBV29-1
CSGLAQGGYTEAFF
TGCAGCGGCCTCGCACAGGGAGGTTATACTGAAGCTTTCTTT
>-|TRBJ2-6|-|TRBV5-1
CASSLDRSAGANVLTF
TGCGCCAGCAGCTTGGACAGGTCCGCTGGGGCCAACGTCCTGACTTTC
>-|TRBJ2-5|-|TRBV5-1
CASSPQGRGETQYF
TGCGCCAGCAGTCCTCAGGGGAGGGGAGAGACCCAGTACTTC
>-|TRBJ2-7|-|TRBV7-9
CASSLVGGPSSYEQYF
TGTGCCAGCAGCTTAGTCGGGGGGCCGAGCTCCTACGAGCAGTACTTC
>-|TRBJ2-2|-|TRBV11-3
CASSTGATNTGELFF
TGTGCCAGCAGCACCGGGGCAACGAACACCGGGGAGCTGTTTTTT
>-|TRBJ2-7|TRBD2|TRBV15
CATSRAVGAGGPREQYF
TGTGCCACCAGCAGAGCGGTTGGAGCGGGAGGGCCAAGGGAGCAGTACTTC
>-|TRBJ2-2|-|TRBV2
CASSERAGSNTGELFF
TGTGCCAGCAGTGAACGGGCAGGTTCGAACACCGGGGAGCTGTTTTTT
>once|TRBJ2-1|-|TRBV25-1
CASSERSRVSSFF
TGTGCCAGCAGTGAAAGGTCCCGGGTGTCGTCGTTCTTC
>-|TRBJ2-2|TRBD2|TRBV5-1
CASSLLAGGPDTGELFF
TGCGCCAGCAGCTTACTAGCGGGAGGGCCCGACACCGGGGAGCTGTTTTTT
>-|TRBJ2-4|-|TRBV5-1
CASSLLQVGNIQYF
TGCGCCAGCAGCTTGCTACAGGTTGGAAACATTCAGTACTTC
>-|TRBJ2-3|TRBD2|TRBV10-1
CASSAVAGGHPDTQYF
TGCGCCAGCAGTGCAGTAGCGGGAGGGCATCCAGATACGCAGTATTTT
>-|TRBJ1-5|TRBD1|TRBV19
CASALRTGGQPQHF
TGTGCCAGTGCCTTGAGGACAGGGGGACAGCCCCAGCATTTT
>-|TRBJ2-5|TRBD1|TRBV28
CASSTGGWEETQYF
TGTGCCAGCAGTACAGGGGGTTGGGAAGAGACCCAGTACTTC
>-|TRBJ2-1|-|TRBV29-1
CSVRGNEQFF
TGCAGCGTTAGGGGAAATGAGCAGTTCTTC
>-|TRBJ2-7|-|TRBV11-2
CASTQGFEQYF
TGTGCCAGCACACAGGGCTTCGAGCAGTACTTC
>-|TRBJ1-1|-|TRBV11-3
CASSFDPFTEAFF
TGTGCCAGCAGCTTCGACCCTTTCACTGAAGCTTTCTTT
>-|TRBJ2-1|-|TRBV7-6
CASSLAASSYEQFF
TGTGCCAGCAGCTTAGCCGCCTCGAGTTATGAGCAGTTCTTC
>-|TRBJ2-6|-|TRBV27
CASSLSIGPSRPAGANVLTF
TGTGCCAGCAGTTTATCGATCGGCCCCTCTCGCCCAGCTGGGGCCAACGTCCTGACTTTC
>-|TRBJ1-2|-|TRBV6-1
CASSELLTGGYTF
TGTGCCAGCAGTGAACTCCTCACGGGTGGCTACACCTTC
>-|TRBJ2-3|-|TRBV18
CASSPLGESTDTQYF
TGTGCCAGCTCACCACTGGGGGAGAGTACAGATACGCAGTATTTT